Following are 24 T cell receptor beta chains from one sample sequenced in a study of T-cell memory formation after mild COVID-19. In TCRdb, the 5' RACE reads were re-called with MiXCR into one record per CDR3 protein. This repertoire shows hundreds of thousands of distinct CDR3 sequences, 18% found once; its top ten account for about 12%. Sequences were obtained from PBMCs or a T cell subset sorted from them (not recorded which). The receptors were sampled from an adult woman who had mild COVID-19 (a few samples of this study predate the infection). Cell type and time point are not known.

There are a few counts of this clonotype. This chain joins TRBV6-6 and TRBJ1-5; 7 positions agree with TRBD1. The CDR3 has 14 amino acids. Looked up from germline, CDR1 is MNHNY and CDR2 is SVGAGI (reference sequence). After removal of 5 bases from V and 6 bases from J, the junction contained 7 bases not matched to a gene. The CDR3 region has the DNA TGTGCCAGCAGTCCCGGGACAGTGACTCAGCCCCAGCATTTT. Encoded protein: CASSPGTVTQPQHF.

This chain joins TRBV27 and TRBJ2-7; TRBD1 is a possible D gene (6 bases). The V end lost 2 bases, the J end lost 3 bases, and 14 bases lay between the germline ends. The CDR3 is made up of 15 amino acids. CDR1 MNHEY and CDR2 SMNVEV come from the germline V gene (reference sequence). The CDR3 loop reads CASSLAPGQSYEQYF. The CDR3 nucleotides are TGTGCCAGCAGTTTAGCCCCTGGACAGAGCTACGAGCAGTACTTC.

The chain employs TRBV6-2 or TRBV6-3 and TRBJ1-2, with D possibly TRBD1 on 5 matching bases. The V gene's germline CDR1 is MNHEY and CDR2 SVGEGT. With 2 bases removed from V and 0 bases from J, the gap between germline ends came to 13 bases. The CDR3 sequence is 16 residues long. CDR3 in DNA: TGTGCCAGCAGTTACGCGGCAGGGAGGACTAACTATGGCTACACCTTC. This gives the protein CASSYAAGRTNYGYTF.

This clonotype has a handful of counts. The CDR3 region has the DNA TGTGCCAGCAGTGAAGCGTTAGGGGGGACTGAAGCTTTCTTT. Its translation: CASSEALGGTEAFF. The chain has TRBV6-1 and TRBJ1-1; tentatively, D is TRBD1 (6 bases). V shed 0 bases and J shed 5 bases, with 10 bases lying between them. CDR1 MNHNS and CDR2 SASEGT come from the germline V gene. The CDR3 sequence is 14 residues long.

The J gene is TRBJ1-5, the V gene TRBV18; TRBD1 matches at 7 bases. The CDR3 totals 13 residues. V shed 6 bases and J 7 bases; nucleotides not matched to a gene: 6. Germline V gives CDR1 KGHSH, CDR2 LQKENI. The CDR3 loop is CASSKGAGQPQHF. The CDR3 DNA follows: TGTGCCAGCTCTAAGGGGGCAGGACAGCCCCAGCATTTT. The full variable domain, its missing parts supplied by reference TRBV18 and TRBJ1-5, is NAGVMQNPRHLVRRRGQEARLRCSPMKGHSHVYWYRQLPEEGLKFMVYLQKENIIDESGMPKERFSAEFPKEGPSILRIQQVVRGDSAAYFCASSKGAGQPQHFGDGTRLSIL.

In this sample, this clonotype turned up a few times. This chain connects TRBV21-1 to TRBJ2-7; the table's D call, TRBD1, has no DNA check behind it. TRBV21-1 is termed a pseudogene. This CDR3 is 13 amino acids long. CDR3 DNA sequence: TGTGCCAGCAGCAGCCAGGGGGTCTGCGAGCAGTACTTC. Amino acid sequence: CASSSQGVCEQYF.

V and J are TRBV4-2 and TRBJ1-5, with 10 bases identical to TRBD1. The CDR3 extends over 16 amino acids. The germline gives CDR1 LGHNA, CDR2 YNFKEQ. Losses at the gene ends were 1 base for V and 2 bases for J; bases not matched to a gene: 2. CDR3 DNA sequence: TGTGCCAGCAGCCAAGTCGGGACAGGGGGCAATCAGCCCCAGCATTTT. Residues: CASSQVGTGGNQPQHF.

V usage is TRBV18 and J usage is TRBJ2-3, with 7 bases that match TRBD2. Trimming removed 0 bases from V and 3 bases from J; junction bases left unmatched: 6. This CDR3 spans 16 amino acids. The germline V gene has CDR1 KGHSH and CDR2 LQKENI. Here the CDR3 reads CASSPPFGEGTDTQYF. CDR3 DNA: TGTGCCAGCTCACCACCGTTCGGGGAGGGGACAGATACGCAGTATTTT.

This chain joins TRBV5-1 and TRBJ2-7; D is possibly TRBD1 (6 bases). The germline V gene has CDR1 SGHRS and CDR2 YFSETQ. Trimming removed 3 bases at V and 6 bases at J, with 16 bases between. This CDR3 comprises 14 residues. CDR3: CASSYLQTGSEQYF. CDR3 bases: TGCGCCAGCAGCTACCTTCAGACAGGTTCCGAGCAGTACTTC.

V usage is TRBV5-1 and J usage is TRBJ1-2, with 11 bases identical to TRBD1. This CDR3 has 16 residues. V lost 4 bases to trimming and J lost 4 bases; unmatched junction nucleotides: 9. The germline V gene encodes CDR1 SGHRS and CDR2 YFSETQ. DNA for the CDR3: TGCGCCAGCAGCCCGGGACAGGGGGAACCAATCTATGGCTACACCTTC. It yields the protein CASSPGQGEPIYGYTF.

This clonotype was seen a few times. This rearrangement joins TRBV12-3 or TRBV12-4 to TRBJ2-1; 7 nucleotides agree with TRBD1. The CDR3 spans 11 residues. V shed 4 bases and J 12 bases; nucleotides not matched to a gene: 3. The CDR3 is CASSSGTVQFF. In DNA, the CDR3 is TGTGCCAGCAGTTCCGGGACAGTGCAGTTCTTC.

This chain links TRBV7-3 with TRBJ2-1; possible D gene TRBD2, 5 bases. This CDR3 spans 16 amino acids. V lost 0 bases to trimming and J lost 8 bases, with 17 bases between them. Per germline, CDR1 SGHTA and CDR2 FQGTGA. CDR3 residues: CASSLTAGPARDEQFF. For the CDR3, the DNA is TGTGCCAGCAGCTTAACGGCGGGTCCCGCCAGAGATGAGCAGTTCTTC.

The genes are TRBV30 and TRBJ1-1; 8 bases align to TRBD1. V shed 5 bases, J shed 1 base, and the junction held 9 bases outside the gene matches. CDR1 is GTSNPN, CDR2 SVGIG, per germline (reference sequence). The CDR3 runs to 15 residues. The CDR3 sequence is CAWQYFTGGNTEAFF. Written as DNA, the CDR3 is TGTGCCTGGCAGTACTTCACAGGGGGGAACACTGAAGCTTTCTTT. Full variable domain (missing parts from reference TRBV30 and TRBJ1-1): SQTIHQWPATLVQPVGSPLSLECTVEGTSNPNLYWYRQAAGRGLQLLFYSVGIGQISSEVPQNLSASRPQDRQFILSSKKLLLSDSGFYLCAWQYFTGGNTEAFFGQGTRLTVV.

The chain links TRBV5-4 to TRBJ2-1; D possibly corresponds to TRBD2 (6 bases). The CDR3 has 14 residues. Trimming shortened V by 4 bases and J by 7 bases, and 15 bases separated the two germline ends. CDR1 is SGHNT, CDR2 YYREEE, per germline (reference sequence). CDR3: CASSTRDSMNEQFF. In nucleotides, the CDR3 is TGTGCCAGCAGCACCCGGGACTCCATGAATGAGCAGTTCTTC. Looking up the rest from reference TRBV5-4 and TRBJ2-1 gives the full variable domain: ETGVTQSPTHLIKTRGQQVTLRCSSQSGHNTVSWYQQALGQGPQFIFQYYREEENGRGNFPPRFSGLQFPNYSSELNVNALELDDSALYLCASSTRDSMNEQFFGPGTRLTVL.

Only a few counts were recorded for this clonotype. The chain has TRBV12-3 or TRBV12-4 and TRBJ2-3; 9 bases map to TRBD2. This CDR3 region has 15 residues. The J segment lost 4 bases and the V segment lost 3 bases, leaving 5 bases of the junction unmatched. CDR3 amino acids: CASSFSGGGADTQYF. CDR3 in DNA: TGTGCCAGCAGTTTCTCGGGCGGGGGGGCAGATACGCAGTATTTT.

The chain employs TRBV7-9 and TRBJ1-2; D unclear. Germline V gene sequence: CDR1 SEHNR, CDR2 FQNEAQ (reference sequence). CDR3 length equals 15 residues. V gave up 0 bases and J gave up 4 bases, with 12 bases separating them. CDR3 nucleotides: TGTGCCAGCAGCTTAGCGCCTCCGACGGGCTATGGCTACACCTTC. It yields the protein CASSLAPPTGYGYTF.

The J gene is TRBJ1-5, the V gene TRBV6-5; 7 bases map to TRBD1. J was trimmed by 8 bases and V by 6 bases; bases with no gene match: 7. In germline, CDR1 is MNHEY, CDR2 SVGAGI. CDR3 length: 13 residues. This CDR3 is CASSFAGGEPQHF. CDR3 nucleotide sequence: TGTGCCAGCAGCTTCGCAGGGGGAGAGCCCCAGCATTTT.

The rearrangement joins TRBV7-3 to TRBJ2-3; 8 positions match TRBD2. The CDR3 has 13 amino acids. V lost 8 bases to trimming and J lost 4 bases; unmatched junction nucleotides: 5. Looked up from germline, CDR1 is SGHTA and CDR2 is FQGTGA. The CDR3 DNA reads TGTGCCAGCGGTGCGGGGGGATCAGATACGCAGTATTTT. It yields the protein CASGAGGSDTQYF.

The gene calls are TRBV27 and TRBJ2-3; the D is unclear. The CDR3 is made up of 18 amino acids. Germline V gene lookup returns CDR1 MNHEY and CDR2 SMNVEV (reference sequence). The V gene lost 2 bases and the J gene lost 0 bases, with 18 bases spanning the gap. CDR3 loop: CASSLSTELEASTDTQYF. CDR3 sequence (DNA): TGTGCCAGCAGTTTAAGCACGGAGTTGGAAGCTAGCACAGATACGCAGTATTTT.

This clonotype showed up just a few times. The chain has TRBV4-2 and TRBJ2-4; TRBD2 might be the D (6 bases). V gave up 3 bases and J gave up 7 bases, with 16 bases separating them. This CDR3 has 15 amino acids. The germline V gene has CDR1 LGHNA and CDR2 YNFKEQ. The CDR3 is CASSHGDGSGNIQYF. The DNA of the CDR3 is TGTGCCAGCAGCCATGGGGACGGGAGTGGTAACATTCAGTACTTC.

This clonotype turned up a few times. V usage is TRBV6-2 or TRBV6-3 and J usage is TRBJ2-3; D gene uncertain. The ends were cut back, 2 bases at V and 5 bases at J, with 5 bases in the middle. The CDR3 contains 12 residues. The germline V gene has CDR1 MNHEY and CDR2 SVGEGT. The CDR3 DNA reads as TGTGCCAGCAGTTACCCCGTAGATACGCAGTATTTT. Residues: CASSYPVDTQYF.

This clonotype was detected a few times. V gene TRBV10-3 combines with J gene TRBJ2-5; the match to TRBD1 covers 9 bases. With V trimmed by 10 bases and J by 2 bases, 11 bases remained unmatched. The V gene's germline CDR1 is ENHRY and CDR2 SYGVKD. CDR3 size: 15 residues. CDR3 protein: CATTGQGRNQETQYF. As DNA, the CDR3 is TGTGCCACCACTGGACAGGGGAGGAATCAAGAGACCCAGTACTTC.

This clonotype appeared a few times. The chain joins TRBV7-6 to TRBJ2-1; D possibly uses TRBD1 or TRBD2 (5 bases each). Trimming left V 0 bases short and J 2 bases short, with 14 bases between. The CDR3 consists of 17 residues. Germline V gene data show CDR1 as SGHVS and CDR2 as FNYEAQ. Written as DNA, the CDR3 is TGTGCCAGCAGCTTAGCCCCTCCAGGGAGAGCCTACAATGAGCAGTTCTTC. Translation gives CASSLAPPGRAYNEQFF. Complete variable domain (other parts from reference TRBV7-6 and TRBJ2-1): GAGVSQSPRYKVTKRGQDVALRCDPISGHVSLYWYRQALGQGPEFLTYFNYEAQQDKSGLPNDRFSAERPEGSISTLTIQRTEQRDSAMYRCASSLAPPGRAYNEQFFGPGTRLTVL.

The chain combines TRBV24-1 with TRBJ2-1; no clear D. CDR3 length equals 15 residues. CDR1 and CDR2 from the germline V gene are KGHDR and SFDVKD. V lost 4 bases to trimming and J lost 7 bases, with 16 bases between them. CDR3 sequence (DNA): TGTGCCACCAGTGACCGGTACCAAGGTGGTAATGAGCAGTTCTTC. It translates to CATSDRYQGGNEQFF.